A selection of T cell receptor beta chains follows, all from one sample in a study of monozygotic twins with inflammatory bowel disease. TCRdb reanalyzed the 5' RACE reads and collapses them to one entry per CDR3 protein, without DNA. Here the sample table reports fewer than 400,000 distinct CDR3 sequences. Input material: blood. All receptors derive from a human donor with ulcerative colitis or Crohn's disease, or a healthy co-twin of an affected twin (not recorded which). CDR3s include the opening cysteine and the closing phenylalanine or tryptophan.

j_call v_call cdr3_aa
TRBJ2-1 TRBV5-1 CASRRVAGEINEQFF
TRBJ1-6 TRBV6-5 CASSYSGHINSPLHF
TRBJ1-1 TRBV29-1 CSVGVTGMNTEAFF
TRBJ2-1 TRBV2 CASSVSSGQGNEQFF
TRBJ2-5 TRBV5-1 CASSLRSGPKETQYF
TRBJ1-2 TRBV4-3 CASSQDRTPFSGYTF
TRBJ2-5 TRBV6-1 CASSTTGTMGETQYF
TRBJ2-1 TRBV20-1 CSASGTSGSFDEQFF
TRBJ2-7 TRBV3-1 CASSQGLAGGNYEQYF
TRBJ1-5 TRBV20-1 CSARDSSGSNQPQHF
TRBJ2-7 TRBV7-9 CASSRLAKRSEQYF
TRBJ1-2 TRBV9 CASSAKDRGRFDYGYTF
TRBJ2-1 TRBV11-2 CASSSTSYRFF
TRBJ1-2 TRBV5-1 CASSLDVGGARGYTF
TRBJ1-5 TRBV20-1 CSLEGARDQPQHF
TRBJ2-3 TRBV20-1 CSVRAPHTDTQYF
TRBJ2-3 TRBV12-3/TRBV12-4 CASSLQQGRTDTQYF
TRBJ2-2 TRBV30 CALYPGPKPGGELFF
TRBJ1-5 TRBV30 CAWSTGRNQPQHF
TRBJ2-2 TRBV15 CATSRIVSSGYTGELFF
TRBJ1-2 TRBV9 CASSGQLPLRNYGYTF
TRBJ2-3 TRBV20-1 CSARPGRGLNTQYF
TRBJ2-1 TRBV11-2 CASRTDYNEQFF
TRBJ2-1 TRBV5-1 CASSGGRLAGQRNEQFF
TRBJ2-7 TRBV7-2 CASSFSQGRVNF
TRBJ2-2 TRBV5-1 CASTYSVGDTGELFF
TRBJ1-6 TRBV12-3/TRBV12-4 CASSRQGNSPLHF
TRBJ2-3 TRBV4-3 CASSQRGPSTDTQYF
TRBJ2-3 TRBV5-1 CASSLLAGSGTKVTDTQYF
TRBJ1-3 TRBV29-1 CSVGQGGSGNTIYF
TRBJ1-5 TRBV28 CASGGPTYNQPQHF
TRBJ2-6 TRBV28 CASSLYRGGGSGANVLTF
TRBJ2-7 TRBV28 CASSLAGTDSSYEQYF
TRBJ1-1 TRBV7-2 CASSPNIGGNTEAFF
TRBJ2-3 TRBV5-4 CASSFYSGGPSHTQYF
TRBJ1-1 TRBV29-1 CSVDRGRDTEAFF
TRBJ2-7 TRBV9 CASSVGPSGSYEQYF
TRBJ2-3 TRBV3-1 CASSHYSGYGTDTQYF
TRBJ1-5 TRBV4-3 CASSQDGTDNQPQHF
TRBJ2-3 TRBV15 CATSSSPRDTQYF
TRBJ1-6 TRBV10-3 CAISTQPNSPLHF
TRBJ2-3 TRBV6-1 CASSPSSGGPDTQYF